This T cell receptor beta chain was found in a study of blood T cell repertoires in COVID-19. Study-wide context: Donors in the United States, Italy and Spain gave samples during acute or convalescent COVID-19.

Only one count was recorded for this clone. Some clones are missing from TCRdb's copy, which holds only in-frame ones; the method was immunoSEQ multiplex PCR. Of about 71,000 clones listed, approximately 90% were seen once; the top ten hold just over 5%. Material for sequencing was peripheral blood. This clonotype originated in a woman younger than 30 with acute or convalescent COVID-19.

The CDR3 DNA reads as TGTGCCAGTAGTATGACAGAGAACACTGAAGCTTTCTTT. Its translation is CASSMTENTEAFF. The genes are TRBV19 and TRBJ1-1; D possibly corresponds to TRBD1 (5 bases). The CDR3 is 13 residues long. The germline V gene encodes CDR1 LNHDA and CDR2 SQIVND (reference sequence). The V and J ends lost 3 bases and 1 base respectively, with 6 bases between them.